These T cell receptor beta chains were read from a single sample in a study of CD8 T cells in Susac syndrome. TCRdb recomputed calls from the immunoSEQ multiplex PCR reads with MiXCR, one row per CDR3 protein. The sample carries roughly 150,000 distinct CDR3 sequences, 92% recorded once. Sequencing was done on a sample of CD4+ T cells from PBMCs. The receptors come from a human donor in good health. CDR3s include the opening cysteine and the closing phenylalanine or tryptophan. The order of the fields is clone size, V gene, J gene, D gene, CDR3 protein, CDR3 DNA. A D gene is named only where the DNA matches it firmly. Clone size is given for some rows only: seen once, a few or many times, or a class if the clone is expanded.

size: -; V: TRBV5-1; J: TRBJ2-1; D: TRBD2; CDR3: CASSLGPRLAGVNEQFF; DNA: TGCGCCAGCAGCTTGGGTCCGAGACTAGCGGGAGTCAATGAGCAGTTCTTC
size: -; V: TRBV20-1; J: TRBJ2-6; D: -; CDR3: CSARHPGSGANVLTF; DNA: TGCAGTGCTCGCCACCCCGGCTCTGGGGCCAACGTCCTGACTTTC
size: -; V: TRBV6-1; J: TRBJ2-7; D: -; CDR3: CASSEFMAGYEQYF; DNA: TGTGCCAGCAGTGAATTTATGGCGGGTTACGAGCAGTACTTC
size: once; V: TRBV29-1; J: TRBJ1-1; D: -; CDR3: CSVDESNTEAFF; DNA: TGCAGCGTTGATGAGTCGAACACTGAAGCTTTCTTT
size: -; V: TRBV6-5; J: TRBJ1-4; D: TRBD1; CDR3: CASSYYAGGDEKLFF; DNA: TGTGCCAGCAGTTACTACGCAGGGGGTGATGAAAAACTGTTTTTT
size: -; V: TRBV12-3/TRBV12-4; J: TRBJ1-1; D: -; CDR3: CASRKSHVKDTEAFF; DNA: TGTGCCAGCAGGAAGTCCCACGTTAAGGACACTGAAGCTTTCTTT
size: -; V: TRBV7-2; J: TRBJ2-7; D: -; CDR3: CASSPAGTSYEQYF; DNA: TGTGCCAGCAGCCCAGCGGGGACATCCTACGAGCAGTACTTC
size: -; V: TRBV5-1; J: TRBJ2-5; D: TRBD1; CDR3: CASSLEGTGEETQYF; DNA: TGCGCCAGCAGCTTGGAGGGGACAGGCGAAGAGACCCAGTACTTC
size: -; V: TRBV7-2; J: TRBJ1-4; D: -; CDR3: CASRLGLGKEKLFF; DNA: TGTGCCAGCAGACTTGGACTGGGGAAGGAAAAACTGTTTTTT
size: -; V: TRBV30; J: TRBJ1-2; D: -; CDR3: CAWSSHGAGDYGYTF; DNA: TGTGCCTGGAGTTCCCACGGGGCAGGGGACTATGGCTACACCTTC
size: -; V: TRBV20-1; J: TRBJ2-2; D: -; CDR3: CSARLAMAGELFF; DNA: TGCAGTGCTAGACTAGCGATGGCCGGGGAGCTGTTTTTT
size: -; V: TRBV18; J: TRBJ2-4; D: TRBD2; CDR3: CASSPGTRENIQYF; DNA: TGTGCCAGCTCACCGGGGACTAGGGAAAACATTCAGTACTTC
size: few; V: TRBV6-5; J: TRBJ1-4; D: -; CDR3: CASSDSYATNEKLFF; DNA: TGTGCCAGCAGCGACAGCTATGCAACTAATGAAAAACTGTTTTTT
size: -; V: TRBV3-1; J: TRBJ2-7; D: -; CDR3: CASSHSSYEQYF; DNA: TGTGCCAGCAGCCATTCCTCCTACGAGCAGTACTTC
size: once; V: TRBV18; J: TRBJ1-1; D: -; CDR3: CASSPAQGTEAFF; DNA: TGTGCCAGCTCACCAGCCCAGGGCACTGAAGCTTTCTTT
size: once; V: TRBV4-1; J: TRBJ1-6; D: -; CDR3: CASSQMGLQRGSPLHF; DNA: TGCGCCAGCAGCCAAATGGGGCTCCAGAGAGGTTCACCCCTCCACTTT
size: -; V: TRBV20-1; J: TRBJ1-5; D: TRBD1; CDR3: CSAGGQEWNQPQHF; DNA: TGCAGTGCTGGGGGACAGGAATGGAATCAGCCCCAGCATTTT
size: -; V: TRBV4-3; J: TRBJ2-3; D: TRBD1; CDR3: CASSQDRGTGTDTQYF; DNA: TGCGCCAGCAGCCAAGACAGGGGGACGGGGACAGATACGCAGTATTTT
size: -; V: TRBV2; J: TRBJ2-7; D: -; CDR3: CASRKDSYEQYF; DNA: TGTGCCAGCAGGAAGGACAGCTACGAGCAGTACTTC
size: -; V: TRBV10-3; J: TRBJ2-3; D: -; CDR3: CAISDSARTDTQYF; DNA: TGTGCCATCAGTGATAGCGCTAGGACAGATACGCAGTATTTT
size: -; V: TRBV7-2; J: TRBJ2-5; D: TRBD1; CDR3: CAIGAGGLKTQYF; DNA: TGTGCAATCGGAGCAGGGGGTCTGAAGACCCAGTACTTC
size: -; V: TRBV7-2; J: TRBJ2-7; D: TRBD2; CDR3: CASSPGLARTYEQYF; DNA: TGTGCCAGCAGCCCCGGACTAGCGAGGACCTACGAGCAGTACTTC
size: -; V: TRBV10-1; J: TRBJ2-2; D: TRBD2; CDR3: CASSESLGLGTGELFF; DNA: TGCGCCAGCAGTGAGTCGCTGGGACTAGGCACCGGGGAGCTGTTTTTT
size: -; V: TRBV20-1; J: TRBJ1-1; D: -; CDR3: CSASNPGPYTEAFF; DNA: TGCAGTGCTAGTAACCCCGGCCCCTACACTGAAGCTTTCTTT
size: -; V: TRBV20-1; J: TRBJ2-1; D: -; CDR3: CSAPRGNEQFF; DNA: TGCAGTGCCCCCCGGGGCAATGAGCAGTTCTTC
size: few; V: TRBV6-5; J: TRBJ2-7; D: -; CDR3: CASSSAGDTFHNYEQYF; DNA: TGTGCCAGCAGTTCCGCCGGGGACACCTTTCACAACTACGAGCAGTACTTC
size: -; V: TRBV7-2; J: TRBJ2-7; D: -; CDR3: CASSLGPGYEQYF; DNA: TGTGCCAGCAGCTTAGGTCCAGGCTACGAGCAGTACTTC
size: -; V: TRBV5-1; J: TRBJ2-1; D: -; CDR3: CASSFSSSYNEQFF; DNA: TGCGCCAGCAGCTTTTCTAGCTCCTACAATGAGCAGTTCTTC
size: -; V: TRBV7-2; J: TRBJ1-5; D: -; CDR3: CASSLPGVQPQHF; DNA: TGTGCCAGCAGCTTACCCGGAGTACAGCCCCAGCATTTT
size: once; V: TRBV10-2; J: TRBJ2-2; D: -; CDR3: CASSEPNGELFF; DNA: TGCGCCAGCAGCGAGCCGAACGGGGAGCTGTTTTTT
size: -; V: TRBV21-1; J: TRBJ2-5; D: -; CDR3: CASSRRVQETQYF; DNA: TGTGCCAGCAGCCGACGGGTACAAGAGACCCAGTACTTC
size: -; V: TRBV11-1; J: TRBJ1-1; D: TRBD1; CDR3: CASSRDRVGAGTEAFF; DNA: TGTGCCAGCAGCCGGGACAGGGTCGGTGCGGGGACTGAAGCTTTCTTT
size: -; V: TRBV5-1; J: TRBJ2-3; D: -; CDR3: CASSQLSPDTQYF; DNA: TGCGCCAGCAGCCAACTTAGCCCAGATACGCAGTATTTT
size: once; V: TRBV18; J: TRBJ1-2; D: TRBD1; CDR3: CASSPPATGGFYDYGYTF; DNA: TGTGCCAGCTCACCACCGGCGACAGGGGGGTTCTATGACTATGGCTACACCTTC
size: once; V: TRBV5-1; J: TRBJ2-7; D: TRBD2; CDR3: CASSLASGSSEEQYF; DNA: TGCGCCAGCAGCTTGGCAAGCGGGAGCTCGGAGGAGCAGTACTTC
size: -; V: TRBV11-3; J: TRBJ2-6; D: -; CDR3: CASGLSGANVLTF; DNA: TGTGCCAGTGGTCTTTCTGGGGCCAACGTCCTGACTTTC
size: -; V: TRBV14; J: TRBJ2-1; D: -; CDR3: CASSRGWGYNEQFF; DNA: TGTGCCAGCAGCCGCGGGTGGGGGTACAATGAGCAGTTCTTC
size: -; V: TRBV10-1; J: TRBJ2-5; D: -; CDR3: CASSETPLWGQETQYF; DNA: TGCGCCAGCAGTGAGACCCCCCTCTGGGGACAAGAGACCCAGTACTTC
size: -; V: TRBV12-3/TRBV12-4; J: TRBJ2-5; D: -; CDR3: CASSLRGQTTQYF; DNA: TGTGCCAGCAGTTTACGGGGACAAACGACCCAGTACTTC
size: -; V: TRBV3-1; J: TRBJ1-1; D: -; CDR3: CASSPRHAVNTEAFF; DNA: TGTGCCAGCAGCCCCAGACATGCAGTGAACACTGAAGCTTTCTTT
size: -; V: TRBV6-5; J: TRBJ2-3; D: -; CDR3: CASSYETGPDTQYF; DNA: TGTGCCAGCAGTTACGAAACAGGGCCAGATACGCAGTATTTT
size: -; V: TRBV25-1; J: TRBJ1-1; D: -; CDR3: CASSPLRTGVGTEAFF; DNA: TGTGCCAGCAGTCCACTTCGGACGGGGGTCGGCACTGAAGCTTTCTTT
size: -; V: TRBV3-1; J: TRBJ1-1; D: -; CDR3: CASSLAGQVTEAFF; DNA: TGTGCCAGCAGCCTGGCTGGGCAGGTCACTGAAGCTTTCTTT
size: -; V: TRBV29-1; J: TRBJ2-3; D: -; CDR3: CSVGGARGTDTQYF; DNA: TGCAGCGTTGGGGGGGCGCGAGGCACAGATACGCAGTATTTT
size: -; V: TRBV7-8; J: TRBJ2-1; D: -; CDR3: CAGGSYNEQFF; DNA: TGTGCCGGGGGCTCCTACAATGAGCAGTTCTTC
size: -; V: TRBV7-9; J: TRBJ1-1; D: TRBD1; CDR3: CASSFGGQGGANTEAFF; DNA: TGTGCCAGCAGCTTTGGGGGACAGGGTGGTGCAAACACTGAAGCTTTCTTT
size: -; V: TRBV6-2/TRBV6-3; J: TRBJ2-5; D: TRBD1; CDR3: CASSYDRDVTQYF; DNA: TGTGCCAGCAGTTACGACAGGGATGTGACCCAGTACTTC
size: -; V: TRBV4-1; J: TRBJ1-6; D: -; CDR3: CASSQVAGQLSSYNSPLHF; DNA: TGCGCCAGCAGCCAGGTTGCCGGACAACTGAGCTCCTATAATTCACCCCTCCACTTT